This T cell receptor (beta chain) derives from a study of blood T cell repertoires in COVID-19. Generated by immunoSEQ multiplex PCR, the TCRdb table keeps only in-frame clones and is missing some. Among some 200,000 clones listed, 80% to 90% were seen once. The V segment lost 3 bases and the J segment 6 bases; nucleotides outside the gene matches: 12. The CDR3 is 17 amino acids. Looked up from germline, CDR1 is MNHEY and CDR2 is SMNVEV (reference sequence). This clonotype originated in a man aged 30-40 years in a cohort exposed to, infected with or recovered from COVID-19 (not recorded which). The genes are TRBV27 and TRBJ2-1; TRBD2 aligns across 9 bases. Material: PBMCs or T cells enriched from blood (not recorded which). The CDR3 sequence: CASSLGSGRLGGNEQFF. The CDR3 DNA is TGTGCCAGCAGTTTGGGGAGCGGGAGGCTTGGGGGCAATGAGCAGTTCTTC.